A selection of T cell receptor beta chains follows, all from one sample in a study of blood T cells in healthy people across ages. Each CDR3 protein is one row after TCRdb ran MiXCR on the 5' RACE reads. There are more than 650,000 distinct CDR3 sequences in the sample; around a fifth occur only once, and about 22% lies in the top ten. The sample consisted of blood. These receptors were obtained from a man between 65 and 85 years old in good health. The conserved cysteine and the conserved F or W are not part of the CDR3 here. The order of the fields is clone size, V gene, CDR3 protein. Clone size appears in some rows only: once, few, many, or a class for an expanded clone.

size: .; V: TRBV20-1; CDR3: SARPSGASYNEQF
size: few; V: TRBV12-3/TRBV12-4; CDR3: ASSLESPPYEQY
size: few; V: TRBV29-1; CDR3: SVIRLGAEETQY
size: few; V: TRBV7-9; CDR3: ASSPDGHSGNTIY
size: few; V: TRBV29-1; CDR3: SGGGGYNEQF
size: .; V: TRBV20-1; CDR3: SANTDRAGGYT
size: once; V: TRBV19; CDR3: ASSTHRVGYT
size: few; V: TRBV29-1; CDR3: SVVKTDTQY
size: .; V: TRBV5-1; CDR3: ASSLDGRGYEQY
size: few; V: TRBV9; CDR3: ASKASYGYT
size: .; V: TRBV7-9; CDR3: ASSFLGATGELF
size: few; V: TRBV13; CDR3: ASSLGRQVEAYEQY
size: .; V: TRBV5-1; CDR3: ASSLVGEGNQPQH
size: few; V: TRBV29-1; CDR3: SVKKKPGPGELF
size: .; V: TRBV12-3/TRBV12-4; CDR3: ASSFFGLRLANEQF
size: few; V: TRBV24-1; CDR3: ATSGPSGSSTDTQY
size: .; V: TRBV6-4; CDR3: ASSVSGQGAGEQF
size: few; V: TRBV24-1; CDR3: ATSISQRGDNEQF